This TCR beta chain was recorded in a study of T cell repertoires in cytomegalovirus infection. As for the study in general: In public TCR beta signatures, there were indications of both CMV infection and matching HLA type. Study results and limitations: Of the TCR beta families, the public ones yielded a cumulative frequency that identified carriers of CMV plus the relevant HLA.

CDR1 MNHEY and CDR2 SMNVEV come from the germline V gene (reference sequence). The CDR3 is made up of 16 amino acids. V was cut by 5 bases and J by 0 bases, with 13 bases left in between. This clonotype was recorded a few times. Its specificity is unknown. TCRdb used MiXCR to reprocess the reads, holding one entry per CDR3 protein. Of about 900,000 distinct CDR3 sequences listed, around 30% were seen once; the top ten hold roughly 13%. The specimen was cultured CD8+ T cells from PBMCs, collected from culture after CMV antigen stimulation. The clonotype comes from a human donor in good health (CMV status not recorded). Some clones in this sample may be carry-over from other donors' samples. This chain joins TRBV27 and TRBJ2-2, with a tentative D call TRBD1 (5 bases). The CDR3 region is CASSPEGVTNTGELFF. CDR3 in DNA: TGTGCCAGCAGTCCGGAAGGGGTAACGAACACCGGGGAGCTGTTTTTT.